These 13 T cell receptor beta chains were sequenced from one sample in a study of blood T cell repertoires in COVID-19. The repertoire was sequenced with immunoSEQ multiplex PCR; TCRdb's copy has only in-frame clones and lacks some. The sample records about 170,000 clones, approximately 84% being singletons. Sequenced material: peripheral blood. Receptor source: a man between 65 and 85 years old with active or convalescent COVID-19.

The CDR3 DNA reads TGTGCCAGCAGCTCACTTCAGGGGGCGGGAGGCTACACCTTC. Protein sequence: CASSSLQGAGGYTF. The V call is TRBV7-2, the J call TRBJ1-2; 8 bases match TRBD1. This CDR3 is 14 amino acids long. The trim removed 4 bases at V and 8 bases at J, leaving 9 bases unmatched. Germline assignment: CDR1 SGHTA and CDR2 FQGNSA.

The CDR3 loop is CASSLGGGFPYEQYF. The CDR3, as DNA: TGTGCCAGCAGCTTGGGGGGGGGATTCCCCTACGAGCAGTACTTC. V and J are TRBV5-5 and TRBJ2-7, with TRBD2 identical over 7 bases. This CDR3 region has 15 residues. Germline CDR1 SGHKS, CDR2 YYEKEE (reference sequence). The V segment lost 0 bases and the J segment 2 bases; nucleotides outside the gene matches: 5.

This clone was recorded at least ten times. The rearrangement links TRBV27 to TRBJ1-2, with D unclear. Trimming stripped 3 bases from V and 10 bases from J, with 15 bases between. Looked up from germline, CDR1 is MNHEY and CDR2 is SMNVEV (reference sequence). The CDR3 runs to 13 residues. This chain's CDR3 is CASSFRTGESYTF. In DNA, the CDR3 is TGTGCCAGCAGTTTCCGAACGGGAGAGTCCTACACCTTC.

V and J are TRBV3-1 (or the pseudogene TRBV3-2) and TRBJ2-7; 8 bases are a match to TRBD1. Per the germline V gene, CDR1 is LGHDT and CDR2 is YNNKEL (reference sequence). The CDR3 consists of 16 residues. V dropped 0 bases and J dropped 4; count of bases not matched to a gene: 8. The CDR3 DNA reads as TGTGCCAGCAGCCAAGATCATGTCAGGGGGCAGTACGAGCAGTACTTC. Translating it yields CASSQDHVRGQYEQYF.

V gene TRBV19 combines with J gene TRBJ1-3, with 9 bases fitting TRBD1. V dropped 4 bases and J dropped 6; count of bases not matched to a gene: 4. The CDR3 runs to 14 residues. Per germline, CDR1 LNHDA and CDR2 SQIVND (reference sequence). The CDR3 nucleotides read TGTGCCAGTAGTACCTGGACAGGGGAAAACACCATATATTTT. Protein: CASSTWTGENTIYF.

V and J are TRBV9 and TRBJ2-5, with 10 bases aligning to TRBD2. In germline, CDR1 is SGDLS, CDR2 YYNGEE. Trimming cost V 6 bases and J 3 bases; bases outside gene matches: 8. The CDR3 spans 15 residues. CDR3: CASTQGGTSEETQYF. Written as DNA, the CDR3 is TGTGCCAGCACCCAAGGAGGGACTAGCGAAGAGACCCAGTACTTC.

The chain has TRBV3-1 (or the pseudogene TRBV3-2) and TRBJ1-2; maybe TRBD1 (5 bases). V lost 1 base to trimming and J lost 2 bases, with 11 bases between them. This CDR3 has 15 amino acids. Germline V gene sequence: CDR1 LGHDT, CDR2 YNNKEL (reference sequence). The CDR3 loop reads CASSQASQGNYGYTF. CDR3 nucleotide sequence: TGTGCCAGCAGCCAAGCTTCGCAGGGAAACTATGGCTACACCTTC.

The rearrangement joins TRBV18 to TRBJ1-5; 10 bases fit TRBD1. V lost 6 bases to trimming and J lost 6 bases; unmatched junction nucleotides: 2. Germline values: CDR1 KGHSH, CDR2 LQKENI. The CDR3 runs 13 residues. The CDR3 DNA is TGTGCCAGCTCCCGACAGGGGGCTCAGCCCCAGCATTTT. Protein: CASSRQGAQPQHF.

For this clone: This sample also contains other DNA sequences that code for the same CDR3. This chain links TRBV12-3 or TRBV12-4 with TRBJ2-1, with D tentatively TRBD1 (5 bases). The V end lost 5 bases, the J end lost 4 bases, and 6 bases lay between the germline ends. The CDR3 covers 12 residues. The CDR3 protein is CASSRQYNEQFF. The CDR3 nucleotides read TGTGCCAGCAGTAGACAGTACAATGAGCAGTTCTTC.

This chain joins TRBV5-6 and TRBJ1-2; D remains unclear. Germline loops: CDR1 SGHDT, CDR2 YYEEEE. V was pared by 4 bases and J by 3 bases, with 22 bases between. This CDR3 is built from 17 residues. CDR3 amino acids: CASSTLGFEVEDYGYTF. CDR3 sequence (DNA): TGTGCCAGCAGCACGTTAGGCTTCGAGGTTGAGGACTATGGCTACACCTTC. The whole variable domain, remainder taken from reference TRBV5-6 and TRBJ1-2, is DAGVTQSPTHLIKTRGQQVTLRCSPKSGHDTVSWYQQALGQGPQFIFQYYEEEERQRGNFPDRFSGHQFPNYSSELNVNALLLGDSALYLCASSTLGFEVEDYGYTFGSGTRLTVV.

The J gene is TRBJ2-7, the V gene TRBV6-2 or TRBV6-3; unclear D gene. CDR1 is MNHEY, CDR2 SVGEGT, per germline. Between the trimmed V and J ends, which lost 2 bases and 2 bases, there was a span of 7 bases. The CDR3 sequence is 13 residues long. The CDR3 coding sequence is TGTGCCAGCAGTTACGCCAGCGCCTACGAGCAGTACTTC. Translation: CASSYASAYEQYF.

This chain joins TRBV5-1 and TRBJ1-1, with D possibly TRBD1 on 6 matching bases. Trimming took off 4 bases at V and 1 base at J, with 11 bases between the two ends. CDR1 and CDR2 (germline): SGHRS, YFSETQ. The CDR3 has 14 residues. The chain's CDR3 is CASSPRTANTEAFF. The DNA for the CDR3 is TGCGCCAGCAGCCCCCGGACAGCGAACACTGAAGCTTTCTTT.

The chain links TRBV30 to TRBJ1-2; 7 bases are shared with TRBD1. This CDR3 region has 15 residues. Per germline, CDR1 GTSNPN and CDR2 SVGIG (reference sequence). The J segment lost 1 base and the V segment lost 3 bases, leaving 8 bases of the junction unmatched. The CDR3 loop reads CAWRGGTDNNYGYTF. The DNA of the CDR3 is TGTGCCTGGAGGGGTGGGACAGACAATAACTATGGCTACACCTTC. The variable domain in full, completed from reference TRBV30 and TRBJ1-2, reads SQTIHQWPATLVQPVGSPLSLECTVEGTSNPNLYWYRQAAGRGLQLLFYSVGIGQISSEVPQNLSASRPQDRQFILSSKKLLLSDSGFYLCAWRGGTDNNYGYTFGSGTRLTVV.